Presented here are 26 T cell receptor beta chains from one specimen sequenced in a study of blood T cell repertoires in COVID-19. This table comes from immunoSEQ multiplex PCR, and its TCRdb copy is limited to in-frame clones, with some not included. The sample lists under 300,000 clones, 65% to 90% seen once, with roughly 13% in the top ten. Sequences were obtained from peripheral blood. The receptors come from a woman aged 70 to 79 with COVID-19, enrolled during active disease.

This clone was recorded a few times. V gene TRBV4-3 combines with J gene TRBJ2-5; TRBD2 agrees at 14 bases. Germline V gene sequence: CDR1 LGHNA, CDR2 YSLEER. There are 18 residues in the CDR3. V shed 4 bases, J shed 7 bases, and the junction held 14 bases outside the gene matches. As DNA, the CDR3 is TGCGCCAGCAGCCCGGGATCCGGGTTGGGGACTAGCGGGGGGACCCAGTACTTC. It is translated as CASSPGSGLGTSGGTQYF.

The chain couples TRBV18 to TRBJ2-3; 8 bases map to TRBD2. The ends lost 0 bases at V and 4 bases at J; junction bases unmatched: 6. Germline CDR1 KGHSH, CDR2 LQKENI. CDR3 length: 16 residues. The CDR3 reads CASSPPQRGPADTQYF. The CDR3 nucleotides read TGTGCCAGCTCACCACCCCAGCGGGGGCCGGCAGATACGCAGTATTTT.

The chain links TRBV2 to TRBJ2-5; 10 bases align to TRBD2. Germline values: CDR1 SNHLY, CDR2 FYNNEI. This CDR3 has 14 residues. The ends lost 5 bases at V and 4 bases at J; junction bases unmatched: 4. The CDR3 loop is CASSQRGGRETQYF. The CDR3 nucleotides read TGTGCCAGCAGTCAGCGGGGGGGCCGAGAGACCCAGTACTTC.

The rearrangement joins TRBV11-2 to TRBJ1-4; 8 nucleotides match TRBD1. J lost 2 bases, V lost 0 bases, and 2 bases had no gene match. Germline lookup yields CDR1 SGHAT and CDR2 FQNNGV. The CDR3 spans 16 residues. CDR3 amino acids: CASSLEGTGTNEKLFF. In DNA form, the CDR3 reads TGTGCCAGCAGCTTAGAGGGGACAGGTACTAATGAAAAACTGTTTTTT.

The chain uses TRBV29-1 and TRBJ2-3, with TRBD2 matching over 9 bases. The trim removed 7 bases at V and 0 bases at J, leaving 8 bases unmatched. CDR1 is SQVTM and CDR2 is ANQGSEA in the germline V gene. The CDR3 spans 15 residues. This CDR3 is CSARSGGVSTDTQYF. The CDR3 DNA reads TGCAGCGCTCGTAGCGGGGGAGTTAGCACAGATACGCAGTATTTT.

CDR3 sequence: CSVPGQNTEAFF. Here the CDR3 DNA reads TGCAGCGTCCCGGGACAGAACACTGAAGCTTTCTTT. The chain employs TRBV29-1 and TRBJ1-1; D might be TRBD1 (6 bases). The CDR3 contains 12 residues. V lost 6 bases to trimming and J lost 1 base, with 9 bases between them. CDR1 is SQVTM and CDR2 is ANQGSEA in the germline V gene.

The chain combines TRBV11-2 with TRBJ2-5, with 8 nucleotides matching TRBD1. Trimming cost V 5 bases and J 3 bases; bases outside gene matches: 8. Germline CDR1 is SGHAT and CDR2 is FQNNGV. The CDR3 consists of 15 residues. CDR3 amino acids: CASSLRTGPEETQYF. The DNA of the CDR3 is TGTGCCAGCAGCCTCCGGACAGGGCCTGAAGAGACCCAGTACTTC.

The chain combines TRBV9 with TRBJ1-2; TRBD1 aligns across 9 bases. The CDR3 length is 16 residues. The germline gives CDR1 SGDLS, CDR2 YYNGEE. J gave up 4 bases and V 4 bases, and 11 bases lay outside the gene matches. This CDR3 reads CASSLRDRAATYGYTF. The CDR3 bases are TGTGCCAGCAGCCTTCGGGACAGGGCGGCCACCTATGGCTACACCTTC.

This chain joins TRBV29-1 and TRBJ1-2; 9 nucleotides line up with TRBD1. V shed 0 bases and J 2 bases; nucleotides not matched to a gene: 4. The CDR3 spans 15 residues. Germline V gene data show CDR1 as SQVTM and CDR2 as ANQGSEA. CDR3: CSVEDLGTGNYGYTF. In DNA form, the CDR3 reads TGCAGCGTTGAAGATCTTGGGACAGGGAACTATGGCTACACCTTC. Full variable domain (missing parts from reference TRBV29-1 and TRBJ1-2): SAVISQKPSRDICQRGTSLTIQCQVDSQVTMMFWYRQQPGQSLTLIATANQGSEATYESGFVIDKFPISRPNLTFSTLTVSNMSPEDSSIYLCSVEDLGTGNYGYTFGSGTRLTVV.

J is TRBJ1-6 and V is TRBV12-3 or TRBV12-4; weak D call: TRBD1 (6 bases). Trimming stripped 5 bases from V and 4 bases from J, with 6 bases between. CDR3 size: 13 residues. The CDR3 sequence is CASSQGYNSPLHF. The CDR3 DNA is TGTGCCAGCAGTCAGGGGTATAATTCACCCCTCCACTTT.

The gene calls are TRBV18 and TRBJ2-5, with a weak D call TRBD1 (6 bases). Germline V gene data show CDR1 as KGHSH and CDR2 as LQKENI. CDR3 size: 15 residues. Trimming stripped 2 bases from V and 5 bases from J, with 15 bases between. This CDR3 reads CASSPTTQGGETQYF. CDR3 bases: TGTGCCAGCTCACCAACAACACAGGGCGGGGAGACCCAGTACTTC.

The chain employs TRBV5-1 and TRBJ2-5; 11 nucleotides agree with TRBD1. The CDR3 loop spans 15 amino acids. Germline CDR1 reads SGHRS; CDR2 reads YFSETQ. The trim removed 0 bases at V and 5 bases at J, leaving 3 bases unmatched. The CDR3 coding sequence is TGCGCCAGCAGCTTGGCGGGGGACAGGGGGGAGACCCAGTACTTC. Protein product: CASSLAGDRGETQYF.

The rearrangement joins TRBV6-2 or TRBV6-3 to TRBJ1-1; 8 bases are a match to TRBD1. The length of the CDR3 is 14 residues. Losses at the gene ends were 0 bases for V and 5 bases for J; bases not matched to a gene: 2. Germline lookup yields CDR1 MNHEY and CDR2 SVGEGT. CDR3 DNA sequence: TGTGCCAGCAGTTACTCGAGACAGGGGACTGAAGCTTTCTTT. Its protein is CASSYSRQGTEAFF.

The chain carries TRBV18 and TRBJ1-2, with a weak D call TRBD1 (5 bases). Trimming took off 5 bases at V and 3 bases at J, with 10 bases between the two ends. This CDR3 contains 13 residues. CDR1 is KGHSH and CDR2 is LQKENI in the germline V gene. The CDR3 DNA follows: TGTGCCAGCTCATACGGGACTGACTATGGCTACACCTTC. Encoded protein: CASSYGTDYGYTF.

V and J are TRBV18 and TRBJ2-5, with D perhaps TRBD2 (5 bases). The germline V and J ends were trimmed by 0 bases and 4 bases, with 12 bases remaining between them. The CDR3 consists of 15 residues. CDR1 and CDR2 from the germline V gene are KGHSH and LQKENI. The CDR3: CASSPPLVAPETQYF. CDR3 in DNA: TGTGCCAGCTCACCACCACTAGTGGCTCCAGAGACCCAGTACTTC.

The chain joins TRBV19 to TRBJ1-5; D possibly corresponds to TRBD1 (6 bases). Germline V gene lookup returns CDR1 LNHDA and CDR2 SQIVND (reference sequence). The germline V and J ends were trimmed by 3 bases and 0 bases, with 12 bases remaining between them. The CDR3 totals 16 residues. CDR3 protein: CASSIGTTDSNQPQHF. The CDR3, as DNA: TGTGCCAGTAGTATTGGGACAACCGATAGCAATCAGCCCCAGCATTTT.

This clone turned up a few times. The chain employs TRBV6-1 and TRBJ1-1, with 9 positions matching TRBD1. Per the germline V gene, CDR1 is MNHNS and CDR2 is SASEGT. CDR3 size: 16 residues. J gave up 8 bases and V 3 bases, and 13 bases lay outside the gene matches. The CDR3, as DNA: TGTGCCAGCAGTGAGCTGGTCGGGACAGGGAAAAAGGAAGCTTTCTTT. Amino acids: CASSELVGTGKKEAFF.

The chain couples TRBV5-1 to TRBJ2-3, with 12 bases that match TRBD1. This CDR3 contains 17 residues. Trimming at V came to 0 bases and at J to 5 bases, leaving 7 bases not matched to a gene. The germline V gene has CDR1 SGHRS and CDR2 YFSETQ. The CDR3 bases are TGCGCCAGCAGCTTGGAGGGACAGGGGGCGCGGAGAGATACGCAGTATTTT. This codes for CASSLEGQGARRDTQYF.

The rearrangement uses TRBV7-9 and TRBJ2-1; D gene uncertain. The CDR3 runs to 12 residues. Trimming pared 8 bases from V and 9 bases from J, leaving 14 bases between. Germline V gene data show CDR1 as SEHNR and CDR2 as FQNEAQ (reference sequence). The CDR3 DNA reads TGTGCCAGCGGAGCGAGCCCTACTGAGCAGTTCTTC. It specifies CASGASPTEQFF.

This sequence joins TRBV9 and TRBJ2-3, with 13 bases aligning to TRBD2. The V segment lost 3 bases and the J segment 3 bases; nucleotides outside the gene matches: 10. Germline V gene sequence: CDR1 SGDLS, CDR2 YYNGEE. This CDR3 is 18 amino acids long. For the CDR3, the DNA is TGTGCCAGCAGCGCCCGAAAGGGACTAGCGGGGAGTACAGATACGCAGTATTTT. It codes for CASSARKGLAGSTDTQYF.

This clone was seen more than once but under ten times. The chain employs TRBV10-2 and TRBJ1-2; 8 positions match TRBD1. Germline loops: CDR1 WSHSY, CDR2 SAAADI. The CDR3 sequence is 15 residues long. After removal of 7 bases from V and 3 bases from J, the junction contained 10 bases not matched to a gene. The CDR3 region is CASNSITGGDYGYTF. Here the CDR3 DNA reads TGCGCCAGCAACAGCATTACAGGGGGGGACTATGGCTACACCTTC.

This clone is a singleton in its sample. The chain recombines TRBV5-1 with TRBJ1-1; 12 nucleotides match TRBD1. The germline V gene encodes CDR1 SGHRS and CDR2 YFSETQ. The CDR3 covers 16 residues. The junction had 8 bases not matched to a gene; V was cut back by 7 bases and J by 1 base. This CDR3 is CASSFTGQGANTEAFF. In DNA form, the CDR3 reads TGCGCCAGCTCTTTCACGGGACAGGGGGCGAACACTGAAGCTTTCTTT.

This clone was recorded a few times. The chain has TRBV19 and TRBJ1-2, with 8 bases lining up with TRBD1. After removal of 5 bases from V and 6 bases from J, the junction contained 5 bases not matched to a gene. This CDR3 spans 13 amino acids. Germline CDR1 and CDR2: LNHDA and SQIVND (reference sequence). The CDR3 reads CASSLQGANGYTF. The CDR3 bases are TGTGCCAGTAGTCTTCAGGGGGCGAATGGCTACACCTTC.

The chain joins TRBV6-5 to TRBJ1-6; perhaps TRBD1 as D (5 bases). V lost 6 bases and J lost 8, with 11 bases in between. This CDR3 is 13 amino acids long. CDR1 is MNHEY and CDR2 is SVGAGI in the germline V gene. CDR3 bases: TGTGCCAGCAGCAGGGCTAAGGATTCACCCCTCCACTTT. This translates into CASSRAKDSPLHF.

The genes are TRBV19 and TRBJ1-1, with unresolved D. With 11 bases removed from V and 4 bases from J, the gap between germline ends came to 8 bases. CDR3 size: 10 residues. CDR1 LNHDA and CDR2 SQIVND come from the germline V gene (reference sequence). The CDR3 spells CAQGGTEAFF. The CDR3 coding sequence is TGTGCCCAAGGCGGCACTGAAGCTTTCTTT.

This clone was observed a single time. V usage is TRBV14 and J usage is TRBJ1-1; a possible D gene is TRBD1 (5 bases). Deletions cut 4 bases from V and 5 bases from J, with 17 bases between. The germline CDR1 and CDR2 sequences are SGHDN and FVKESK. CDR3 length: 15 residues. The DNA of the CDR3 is TGTGCCAGCAGCCCGATACATGGACGGGGGACTGAAGCTTTCTTT. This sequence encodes CASSPIHGRGTEAFF. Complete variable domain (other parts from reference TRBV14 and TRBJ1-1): EAGVTQFPSHSVIEKGQTVTLRCDPISGHDNLYWYRRVMGKEIKFLLHFVKESKQDESGMPNNRFLAERTGGTYSTLKVQPAELEDSGVYFCASSPIHGRGTEAFFGQGTRLTVV.